These 23 T cell receptor beta chains originate from one sample sequenced in a study of cytomegalovirus exposure and HLA in healthy donors. PCR primers comprised 60 Vbeta and 13 Jbeta primers. Only in-frame clones appear in the TCRdb table, and some are missing; sequencing was by immunoSEQ multiplex PCR. This sample has 200,000 to 250,000 clones, with 70% found just once. Material: PBMCs. These TCRs come from a man aged 40-49 years in good health and CMV-seropositive.

This chain connects TRBV28 to TRBJ2-1; D is possibly TRBD2 (5 bases). The CDR3 extends over 15 amino acids. CDR1 and CDR2 from the germline V gene are MDHEN and SYDVKM. Trimming took 11 bases from V and 0 from J, leaving 17 bases between them. CDR3 in DNA: TGTGCCTCCTTGGAGGACCAGAGCTCCTACAATGAGCAGTTCTTC. Amino acids: CASLEDQSSYNEQFF.

The chain uses TRBV2 and TRBJ1-5; no clear D. The CDR3 covers 14 residues. Germline assignment: CDR1 SNHLY and CDR2 FYNNEI. Trimming removed 6 bases from V and 0 bases from J, with 9 bases in between. The CDR3 loop reads CASRRDYSNQPQHF. The CDR3 DNA reads TGTGCCAGCAGGAGAGACTATAGCAATCAGCCCCAGCATTTT.

The V gene is TRBV25-1, the J gene TRBJ2-1; D not resolved. The CDR3 totals 11 residues. V lost 4 bases to trimming and J lost 8 bases, with 6 bases between them. Per germline, CDR1 MGHDK and CDR2 SYGVNS. The CDR3 region has the DNA TGTGCCAGCAGTGGAGGATATGAGCAGTTCTTC. Translation gives CASSGGYEQFF.

V and J are TRBV5-6 and TRBJ1-1; D is uncertain. Between the trimmed V and J ends, which lost 2 bases and 2 bases, there was a span of 13 bases. CDR3 length: 15 amino acids. The germline gives CDR1 SGHDT, CDR2 YYEEEE. CDR3 amino acids: CASSLRELINTEAFF. The CDR3 DNA is TGTGCCAGCAGCTTACGGGAGTTAATCAACACTGAAGCTTTCTTT.

The chain combines TRBV7-8 with TRBJ2-7, with TRBD1 identical over 8 bases. The CDR3 runs 14 residues. Germline V gene lookup returns CDR1 SGHVS and CDR2 FQNEAQ. The junction had 3 bases not matched to a gene; V was cut back by 2 bases and J by 3 bases. The CDR3 DNA reads as TGTGCCAGCAGCTTACAGGACAGGGTCTACGAGCAGTACTTC. Protein product: CASSLQDRVYEQYF.

The V call is TRBV5-1, the J call TRBJ1-5, with D tentatively TRBD1 (6 bases). Per the germline V gene, CDR1 is SGHRS and CDR2 is YFSETQ. Trimming took 0 bases from V and 2 from J, leaving 9 bases between them. This CDR3 spans 15 amino acids. The CDR3 nucleotides read TGCGCCAGCAGCTTGGAGGGGGATCGCAATCAGCCCCAGCATTTT. Residues: CASSLEGDRNQPQHF. Full variable domain (remainder filled in from reference TRBV5-1 and TRBJ1-5): KAGVTQTPRYLIKTRGQQVTLSCSPISGHRSVSWYQQTPGQGLQFLFEYFSETQRNKGNFPGRFSGRQFSNSRSEMNVSTLELGDSALYLCASSLEGDRNQPQHFGDGTRLSIL.

This clone showed up just a few times. The J gene is TRBJ2-3, the V gene TRBV7-2; 7 bases map to TRBD2. This CDR3 is built from 15 residues. V lost 2 bases to trimming and J lost 2 bases; unmatched junction nucleotides: 4. Germline V gene lookup returns CDR1 SGHTA and CDR2 FQGNSA. The CDR3 coding sequence is TGTGCCAGCAGCTTACAGACTAGCTTCACAGATACGCAGTATTTT. This codes for CASSLQTSFTDTQYF.

This clone occurred once. The V call is TRBV29-1, the J call TRBJ1-1, with 7 bases that match TRBD1. J gave up 4 bases and V 6 bases, and 8 bases lay outside the gene matches. The CDR3 covers 13 residues. CDR1 and CDR2 from the germline V gene are SQVTM and ANQGSEA. CDR3 protein: CSVGRPGGTEAFF. In DNA, the CDR3 is TGCAGCGTCGGCCGTCCAGGGGGCACTGAAGCTTTCTTT.

The chain joins TRBV28 to TRBJ1-2; D uncertain. Germline V CDR1 and CDR2: MDHEN, SYDVKM. This CDR3 contains 13 residues. Trimming pared 6 bases from V and 5 bases from J, leaving 13 bases between. The CDR3 nucleotides read TGTGCCAGCAGCCCTCAGGTCAGATATGGCTACACCTTC. Its translation is CASSPQVRYGYTF.

The chain carries TRBV27 and TRBJ1-2; TRBD1 matches at 7 bases. The germline CDR1 and CDR2 sequences are MNHEY and SMNVEV (reference sequence). The CDR3 sequence is 15 residues long. Germline trimming cut 4 bases from V and 4 bases from J; bases unmatched to any gene: 9. The DNA of the CDR3 is TGTGCCAGCAGTTCCGGACAGGAGAAGATCTATGGCTACACCTTC. Protein sequence: CASSSGQEKIYGYTF.

This chain connects TRBV14 to TRBJ2-7; D may be TRBD1 (7 bases). Germline V gene sequence: CDR1 SGHDN, CDR2 FVKESK. V was pared by 4 bases and J by 4 bases, with 17 bases between. The CDR3 has 15 residues. The DNA of the CDR3 is TGTGCCAGCAGCCCCGGACAGGAGGGCATTTACGAGCAGTACTTC. Translating gives CASSPGQEGIYEQYF.

This clone came up once. The chain combines TRBV28 with TRBJ1-3, with TRBD1 as a possible D gene (5 bases). There are 15 residues in the CDR3. V was trimmed by 2 bases and J by 0 bases, leaving 8 bases between them. CDR1 and CDR2 from the germline V gene are MDHEN and SYDVKM. CDR3 region: CASSLGDFSGNTIYF. The CDR3 DNA reads as TGTGCCAGCAGTTTAGGGGACTTCTCTGGAAACACCATATATTTT.

This clone was found a few times. The chain recombines TRBV6-5 with TRBJ1-2; TRBD1 matches 9 bases. The V and J ends lost 7 bases and 7 bases, in that order; junction bases with no gene match: 10. The CDR3 consists of 14 residues. Germline-derived CDR1 and CDR2 are MNHEY and SVGAGI. DNA of the CDR3: TGTGCCAGCACCAAGACAGGGGGTGGATTTGGCTACACCTTC. Translated, it gives CASTKTGGGFGYTF.

The chain links TRBV5-4 to TRBJ2-7; 11 bases map to TRBD1. Germline-derived CDR1 and CDR2 are SGHNT and YYREEE (reference sequence). V dropped 0 bases and J dropped 3; count of bases not matched to a gene: 2. The CDR3 spans 15 residues. This CDR3 is CASSLGGTGGYEQYF. CDR3 bases: TGTGCCAGCAGCTTGGGGGGGACAGGGGGCTACGAGCAGTACTTC.

This clone has a handful of counts. The chain carries TRBV7-9 and TRBJ2-1; no clear D. The CDR3 extends over 17 amino acids. Germline CDR1 is SEHNR and CDR2 is FQNEAQ (reference sequence). Trimming pared 5 bases from V and 3 bases from J, leaving 20 bases between. CDR3 residues: CASSPRKPAPSYNEQFF. CDR3 nucleotides: TGTGCCAGCAGCCCCCGTAAGCCCGCGCCGAGCTACAATGAGCAGTTCTTC.

The genes are TRBV7-2 and TRBJ2-5; D is perhaps TRBD1 (5 bases). The V gene's germline CDR1 is SGHTA and CDR2 FQGNSA. The CDR3 totals 13 residues. Trimming pared 3 bases from V and 2 bases from J, leaving 7 bases between. CDR3 amino acids: CASSFRVQETQYF. The DNA of the CDR3 is TGTGCCAGCAGCTTCAGGGTTCAAGAGACCCAGTACTTC.

The V gene is TRBV2, the J gene TRBJ2-3; 10 positions agree with TRBD2. CDR1 and CDR2 from the germline V gene are SNHLY and FYNNEI. The trim removed 7 bases at V and 1 base at J, leaving 11 bases unmatched. The CDR3 totals 17 residues. CDR3 protein: CASTGLAGDFGTDTQYF. CDR3 sequence (DNA): TGTGCCAGCACGGGGCTAGCGGGGGACTTCGGCACAGATACGCAGTATTTT.

V usage is TRBV19 and J usage is TRBJ2-1; the match to TRBD2 covers 12 bases. Per the germline V gene, CDR1 is LNHDA and CDR2 is SQIVND (reference sequence). The CDR3 runs to 20 residues. V lost 11 bases and J lost 4; bases outside the gene matches: 24. In DNA form, the CDR3 reads TGTGCCTCCCTTTCGGACTCACTAGCGGGGGGCCCAGACTTATACAATGAGCAGTTCTTC. This translates into CASLSDSLAGGPDLYNEQFF. Drawing the rest from reference TRBV19 and TRBJ2-1, the complete variable domain is DGGITQSPKYLFRKEGQNVTLSCEQNLNHDAMYWYRQDPGQGLRLIYYSQIVNDFQKGDIAEGYSVSREKKESFPLTVTSAQKNPTAFYLCASLSDSLAGGPDLYNEQFFGPGTRLTVL.

Worth noting for this clone: The sample contains more than one DNA sequence encoding this CDR3. The chain links TRBV5-6 to TRBJ1-5; D remains unclear. The CDR3 spans 13 residues. The V end was cut by 2 bases, the J end by 7 bases, with 10 bases between. CDR1 and CDR2 from the germline V gene are SGHDT and YYEEEE. This CDR3 is CASSFGEGQPQHF. For the CDR3, the DNA is TGTGCCAGCAGCTTCGGGGAGGGCCAGCCCCAGCATTTT.

The V and J genes are TRBV19 and TRBJ1-6; 7 bases are shared with TRBD1. Germline V gene sequence: CDR1 LNHDA, CDR2 SQIVND (reference sequence). The ends lost 6 bases at V and 10 bases at J; junction bases unmatched: 6. The CDR3 is 13 residues long. CDR3 in amino acids: CASSFTGESPLHF. CDR3 bases: TGTGCCAGTAGCTTCACAGGGGAATCACCCCTCCACTTT.

This rearrangement joins TRBV19 to TRBJ1-1, with 11 bases fitting TRBD1. There are 16 residues in the CDR3. The germline V gene encodes CDR1 LNHDA and CDR2 SQIVND (reference sequence). With 3 bases clipped from V and 0 bases from J, the junction kept 3 bases outside the gene matches. Written as DNA, the CDR3 is TGTGCCAGTAGTATCGGGACAGGGGGGGTGAACACTGAAGCTTTCTTT. This translates into CASSIGTGGVNTEAFF.

The V and J genes are TRBV7-9 and TRBJ2-5, with D tentatively TRBD2 (5 bases). TRBJ2-7 explains the end of the DNA better; the J call may be wrong. Germline V lookup: CDR1 SEHNR, CDR2 FQNEAQ (reference sequence). The CDR3 totals 15 residues. The CDR3 region is CASRPSNSPAGEQYF. For the CDR3, the DNA is TGTGCCAGCAGGCCATCTAACTCGCCGGCGGGCGAGCAGTACTTC.

This clone was found a few times. The rearrangement joins TRBV19 to TRBJ2-5; 8 bases align to TRBD2. The CDR3 sequence is 14 residues long. Germline lookup yields CDR1 LNHDA and CDR2 SQIVND (reference sequence). Trimming cost V 6 bases and J 6 bases; bases outside gene matches: 9. This chain's CDR3 is CASSSGGAAKTQYF. As DNA, the CDR3 is TGTGCCAGTAGCTCGGGGGGGGCCGCTAAGACCCAGTACTTC.